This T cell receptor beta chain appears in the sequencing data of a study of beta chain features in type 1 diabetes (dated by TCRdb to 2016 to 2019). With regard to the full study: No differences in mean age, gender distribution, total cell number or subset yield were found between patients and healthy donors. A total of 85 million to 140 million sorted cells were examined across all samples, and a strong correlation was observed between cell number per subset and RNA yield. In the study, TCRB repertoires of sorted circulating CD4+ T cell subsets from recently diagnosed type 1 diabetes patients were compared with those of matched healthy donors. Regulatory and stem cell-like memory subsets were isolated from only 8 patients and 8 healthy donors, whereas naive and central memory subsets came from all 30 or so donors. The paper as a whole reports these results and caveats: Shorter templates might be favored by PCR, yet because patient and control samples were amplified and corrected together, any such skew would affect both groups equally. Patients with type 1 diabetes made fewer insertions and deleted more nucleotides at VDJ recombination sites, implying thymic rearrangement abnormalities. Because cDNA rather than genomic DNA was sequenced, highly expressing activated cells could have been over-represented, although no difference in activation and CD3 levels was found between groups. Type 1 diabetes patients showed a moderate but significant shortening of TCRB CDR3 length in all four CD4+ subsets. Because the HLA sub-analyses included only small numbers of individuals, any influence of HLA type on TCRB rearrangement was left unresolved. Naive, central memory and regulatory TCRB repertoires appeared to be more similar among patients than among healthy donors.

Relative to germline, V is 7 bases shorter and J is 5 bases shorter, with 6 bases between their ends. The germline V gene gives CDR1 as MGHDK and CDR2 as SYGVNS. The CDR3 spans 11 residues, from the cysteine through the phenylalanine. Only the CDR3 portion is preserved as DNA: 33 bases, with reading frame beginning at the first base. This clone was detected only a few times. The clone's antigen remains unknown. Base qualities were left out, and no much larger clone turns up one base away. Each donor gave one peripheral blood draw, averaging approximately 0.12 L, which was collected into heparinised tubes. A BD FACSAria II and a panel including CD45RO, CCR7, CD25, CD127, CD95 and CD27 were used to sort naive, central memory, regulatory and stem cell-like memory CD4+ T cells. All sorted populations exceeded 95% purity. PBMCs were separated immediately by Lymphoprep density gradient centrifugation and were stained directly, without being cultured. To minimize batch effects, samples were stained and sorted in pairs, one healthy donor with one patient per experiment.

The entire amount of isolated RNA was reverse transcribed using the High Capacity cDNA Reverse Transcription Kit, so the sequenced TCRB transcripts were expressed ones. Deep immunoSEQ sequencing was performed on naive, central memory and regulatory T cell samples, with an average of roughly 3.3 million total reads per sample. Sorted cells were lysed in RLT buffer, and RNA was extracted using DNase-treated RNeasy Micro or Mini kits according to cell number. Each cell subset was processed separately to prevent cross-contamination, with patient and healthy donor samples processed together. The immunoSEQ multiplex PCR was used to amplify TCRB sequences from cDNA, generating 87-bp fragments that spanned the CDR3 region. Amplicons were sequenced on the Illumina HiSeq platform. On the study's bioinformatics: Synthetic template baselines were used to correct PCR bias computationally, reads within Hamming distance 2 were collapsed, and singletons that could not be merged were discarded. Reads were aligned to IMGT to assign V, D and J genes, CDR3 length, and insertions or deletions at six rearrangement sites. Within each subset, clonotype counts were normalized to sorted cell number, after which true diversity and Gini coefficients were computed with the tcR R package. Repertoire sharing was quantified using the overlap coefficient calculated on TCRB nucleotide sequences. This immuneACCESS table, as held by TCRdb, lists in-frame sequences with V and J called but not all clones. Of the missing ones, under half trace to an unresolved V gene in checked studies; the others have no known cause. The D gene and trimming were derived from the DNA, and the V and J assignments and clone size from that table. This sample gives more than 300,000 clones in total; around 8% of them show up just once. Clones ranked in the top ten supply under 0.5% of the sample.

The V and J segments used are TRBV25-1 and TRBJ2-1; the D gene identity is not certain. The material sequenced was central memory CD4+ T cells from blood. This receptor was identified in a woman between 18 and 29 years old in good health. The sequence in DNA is TGTGCCAGCAAAGGGAACAATGAGCAGTTCTTC. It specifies CASKGNNEQFF.